The 23 T cell receptor beta chains reported below all come from one sample, sequenced in a study of blood T cell repertoires in COVID-19. The table came from immunoSEQ multiplex PCR; TCRdb's copy has only in-frame clones and leaves some out. Here the sample spans around 89,000 clones, about 87% being singletons. Material for sequencing was peripheral blood. The receptors derive from a man aged 55 to 70 with acute or convalescent COVID-19.

J is TRBJ2-3 and V is TRBV2; a possible D gene is TRBD2 (5 bases). This CDR3 is 14 amino acids long. The ends were cut back, 3 bases at V and 3 bases at J, with 10 bases in the middle. Germline V gene sequence: CDR1 SNHLY, CDR2 FYNNEI. CDR3 DNA sequence: TGTGCCAGCAGTGACCGGGGAGTGACAGATACGCAGTATTTT. This gives the protein CASSDRGVTDTQYF.

The chain employs TRBV11-3 and TRBJ2-2, with 8 bases fitting TRBD2. J was trimmed by 1 base and V by 5 bases; bases with no gene match: 6. The germline gives CDR1 SGHNT, CDR2 YENEEA. The CDR3 has 16 amino acids. The CDR3 coding sequence is TGTGCCAGCAGCCCCGGTCTAGCGGGGAACACCGGGGAGCTGTTTTTT. This encodes CASSPGLAGNTGELFF.

V is TRBV7-2 and J is TRBJ1-4; D is possibly TRBD1 (6 bases). From germline, CDR1 is SGHTA and CDR2 FQGNSA. The V gene lost 5 bases and the J gene lost 0 bases, with 13 bases spanning the gap. CDR3 length equals 16 residues. The CDR3 reads CASSPDRSATNEKLFF. CDR3 in DNA: TGTGCCAGCAGCCCCGACAGGTCTGCAACTAATGAAAAACTGTTTTTT.

The rearrangement links TRBV21-1 to TRBJ2-2; the table's D call TRBD2 went unverified against the DNA. TRBV21-1 is termed a pseudogene. This CDR3 is 16 amino acids long. The CDR3 DNA reads TGTGCCAGCAGCCCGGCGGGACTCACCTCCACCGGGGAGCTGTTTTTT. This sequence encodes CASSPAGLTSTGELFF.

The chain is built from TRBV6-5 and TRBJ1-1, with a tentative D call TRBD1 (6 bases). Germline CDR1 MNHEY, CDR2 SVGAGI. This CDR3 region has 14 residues. With 3 bases removed from V and 2 bases from J, the gap between germline ends came to 10 bases. The CDR3: CASSYTRGNTEAFF. DNA for the CDR3: TGTGCCAGCAGTTATACCAGGGGTAACACTGAAGCTTTCTTT.

The chain employs TRBV27 and TRBJ1-5; the match to TRBD1 covers 8 bases. V lost 8 bases, J lost 6 bases, and 9 bases stayed unmatched. This CDR3 is built from 14 residues. The germline gives CDR1 MNHEY, CDR2 SMNVEV (reference sequence). CDR3 loop: CASGEQGVGQPQHF. CDR3 in DNA: TGTGCCAGCGGTGAACAGGGGGTCGGTCAGCCCCAGCATTTT.

CDR3 protein: CASSQEEGKVETQYF. The CDR3 DNA sequence: TGTGCCAGCAGCCAAGAGGAGGGGAAGGTGGAGACCCAGTACTTC. The J gene is TRBJ2-5, the V gene TRBV4-2; D might be TRBD2 (6 bases). The germline V gene encodes CDR1 LGHNA and CDR2 YNFKEQ. The CDR3 covers 15 residues. V dropped 0 bases and J dropped 5 bases, with 13 bases sitting between them.

This clone was seen a few times. CDR3 residues: CASSPRTPRTGYTF. CDR3 in DNA: TGTGCCAGCAGTCCAAGGACACCCCGCACCGGCTACACCTTC. This chain links TRBV27 with TRBJ1-2, with D possibly matching TRBD1 (5 bases). Germline assignment: CDR1 MNHEY and CDR2 SMNVEV (reference sequence). V dropped 5 bases and J dropped 8 bases, with 18 bases sitting between them. The CDR3 contains 14 residues.

The gene calls are TRBV29-1 and TRBJ1-2; D gene unclear. The V and J ends lost 4 bases and 8 bases respectively, with 11 bases between them. The CDR3 is made up of 11 amino acids. Germline CDR1 is SQVTM and CDR2 is ANQGSEA. This CDR3 reads CSVAGMEGYTF. The CDR3 DNA reads TGCAGCGTTGCGGGAATGGAAGGCTACACCTTC.

The V and J genes are TRBV5-1 and TRBJ1-6, with TRBD1 identical over 8 bases. Trimming at V came to 4 bases and at J to 13 bases, leaving 7 bases not matched to a gene. The CDR3 is 13 amino acids. Germline CDR1 SGHRS, CDR2 YFSETQ. CDR3 sequence reads: CASSEQGDTPLHF. The CDR3 coding sequence is TGCGCCAGCAGCGAACAGGGGGATACGCCCCTCCACTTT. Using reference TRBV5-1 and TRBJ1-6 for the parts outside the CDR3, the full variable domain is KAGVTQTPRYLIKTRGQQVTLSCSPISGHRSVSWYQQTPGQGLQFLFEYFSETQRNKGNFPGRFSGRQFSNSRSEMNVSTLELGDSALYLCASSEQGDTPLHFGNGTRLTVT.

CDR3 nucleotide sequence: TGTGCCAGCAGCTCCCGCCGGGAGGGACAGGGATTGAACGAGCAGTACTTC. It is translated as CASSSRREGQGLNEQYF. The V gene is TRBV11-2, the J gene TRBJ2-7; perhaps TRBD1 as D (9 bases). The CDR3 loop spans 17 amino acids. V was clipped by 4 bases and J by 5 bases, with 24 bases between them. Per the germline V gene, CDR1 is SGHAT and CDR2 is FQNNGV.

The chain employs TRBV30 and TRBJ2-7; 9 bases agree with TRBD1. The junction had 4 bases not matched to a gene; V was cut back by 3 bases and J by 1 base. This CDR3 spans 14 amino acids. Germline V gene sequence: CDR1 GTSNPN, CDR2 SVGIG (reference sequence). As DNA, the CDR3 is TGTGCCTGGAGAGACAGGGGGGGGTCCTACGAGCAGTACTTC. Translation gives CAWRDRGGSYEQYF.

This clone has a handful of counts. The genes are TRBV24-1 and TRBJ2-2; the D gene is possibly TRBD1 (6 bases). The V end was cut by 7 bases, the J end by 5 bases, with 19 bases between. This CDR3 spans 16 amino acids. The germline V gene encodes CDR1 KGHDR and CDR2 SFDVKD. The CDR3 is CATSDRLVRRTGELFF. CDR3 nucleotide sequence: TGTGCCACCAGCGACAGGTTGGTTCGTAGGACCGGGGAGCTGTTTTTT.

This sequence joins TRBV9 and TRBJ2-1, with D possibly matching TRBD2 (5 bases). CDR3 length: 15 residues. The germline V gene has CDR1 SGDLS and CDR2 YYNGEE. Trimming removed 4 bases from V and 0 bases from J, with 11 bases in between. The CDR3 sequence is CASSTQLGSYNEQFF. DNA for the CDR3: TGTGCCAGCAGCACACAACTAGGCTCCTACAATGAGCAGTTCTTC.

The chain is built from TRBV2 and TRBJ1-5, with D possibly TRBD1 on 6 matching bases. Germline V gives CDR1 SNHLY, CDR2 FYNNEI. This CDR3 region has 17 residues. The V and J ends lost 8 bases and 0 bases respectively, with 20 bases between them. As DNA, the CDR3 is TGTGCCAGCTGGGGGGGGCCGGGGCTCGATAGCAATCAGCCCCAGCATTTT. This gives the protein CASWGGPGLDSNQPQHF.

In its sample, this clone was seen once. The chain combines TRBV9 with TRBJ2-2; D is uncertain. Germline V CDR1 and CDR2: SGDLS, YYNGEE. Trimming pared 4 bases from V and 3 bases from J, leaving 10 bases between. The CDR3 covers 14 residues. CDR3 sequence: CASSPIIDTGELFF. The CDR3 DNA follows: TGTGCCAGCAGCCCTATAATCGACACCGGGGAGCTGTTTTTT.

This chain connects TRBV5-4 to TRBJ2-2; TRBD2 matches 11 bases. The CDR3 spans 16 residues. The germline CDR1 and CDR2 sequences are SGHNT and YYREEE (reference sequence). Germline trimming cut 4 bases from V and 6 bases from J; bases unmatched to any gene: 8. The CDR3, as DNA: TGTGCCAGCAGCCCCGTAGCGGGGGGGCCCCCCGGGGAGCTGTTTTTT. It yields the protein CASSPVAGGPPGELFF.

The V call is TRBV6-5, the J call TRBJ1-6; tentatively, D is TRBD1 (6 bases). This CDR3 spans 14 amino acids. Germline V lookup: CDR1 MNHEY, CDR2 SVGAGI. Between the trimmed V and J ends, which lost 6 bases and 6 bases, there was a span of 12 bases. Here the CDR3 reads CASRNDRTNSPLHF. CDR3 coding DNA: TGTGCCAGCAGAAACGACAGGACTAATTCACCCCTCCACTTT.

J is TRBJ1-2 and V is TRBV27; 7 bases map to TRBD1. Germline CDR1 MNHEY, CDR2 SMNVEV (reference sequence). J was trimmed by 7 bases and V by 5 bases; bases with no gene match: 19. The CDR3 is 17 residues long. The CDR3 DNA follows: TGTGCCAGCAGTCACCGACAGGGAAAACGAGAATTTGGTGGCTACACCTTC. Translated: CASSHRQGKREFGGYTF.

The rearrangement joins TRBV5-1 to TRBJ1-5, with D hard to call. With 0 bases removed from V and 5 bases from J, the gap between germline ends came to 6 bases. The CDR3 runs 13 residues. Germline V gene lookup returns CDR1 SGHRS and CDR2 YFSETQ. CDR3 loop: CASSLGGDQPQHF. The CDR3 region has the DNA TGCGCCAGCAGCTTGGGCGGGGATCAGCCCCAGCATTTT.

The V and J genes are TRBV5-1 and TRBJ1-2; no clear D gene. Trimming took 1 base from V and 6 from J, leaving 19 bases between them. The CDR3 is 16 amino acids. Germline CDR1 and CDR2: SGHRS and YFSETQ. The CDR3 spells CASSLYGNPEGDGYTF. The CDR3 nucleotides read TGCGCCAGCAGCTTGTATGGTAACCCAGAGGGCGATGGCTACACCTTC.

The J gene is TRBJ2-7, the V gene TRBV6-5; 7 positions agree with TRBD1. Trimming removed 5 bases from V and 0 bases from J; junction bases left unmatched: 7. Germline V gene data show CDR1 as MNHEY and CDR2 as SVGAGI. The CDR3 is 15 residues long. This chain's CDR3 is CASSNWPGGSYEQYF. As DNA, the CDR3 is TGTGCCAGCAGTAACTGGCCAGGGGGCTCCTACGAGCAGTACTTC.

The gene calls are TRBV7-9 and TRBJ1-5; a possible D gene is TRBD1 (6 bases). Trimming cost V 1 base and J 4 bases, with 11 bases left between them. The germline gives CDR1 SEHNR, CDR2 FQNEAQ (reference sequence). There are 15 residues in the CDR3. CDR3 residues: CASSLGSGENQPQHF. CDR3 nucleotide sequence: TGTGCCAGCAGCTTAGGTTCAGGGGAGAATCAGCCCCAGCATTTT.